The 6 T cell receptor beta chains given below trace back to one sample, sequenced in a study of blood T cell repertoires in COVID-19. The method was immunoSEQ multiplex PCR; TCRdb's version includes in-frame clones alone and lacks a portion of them. The top ten clones hold 1.5% to 2% of a sample with just over 300,000 clones, nearly 90% of them seen once. Material for sequencing was peripheral blood. The receptors originated from a woman aged 25 to 39 with COVID-19, enrolled during active disease.

The chain joins TRBV20-1 to TRBJ1-1; D is uncertain. V lost 5 bases and J 4 bases, leaving 8 bases between the germline ends. Germline lookup yields CDR1 DFQATT and CDR2 SNEGSKA (reference sequence). This CDR3 is built from 11 residues. CDR3 in amino acids: CSAPIGTEAFF. The CDR3 coding sequence is TGCAGTGCTCCTATCGGCACTGAAGCTTTCTTT.

The V call is TRBV5-1, the J call TRBJ1-2; D is perhaps TRBD1 (6 bases). CDR1 is SGHRS and CDR2 is YFSETQ in the germline V gene. V lost 5 bases to trimming and J lost 3 bases, with 14 bases between them. CDR3 size: 14 residues. CDR3 amino acids: CASRPQGYDYGYTF. The CDR3, as DNA: TGCGCCAGCAGACCACAGGGTTACGACTATGGCTACACCTTC.

This chain connects TRBV19 to TRBJ1-4, with 9 bases aligning to TRBD1. Losses at the gene ends were 6 bases for V and 5 bases for J; bases not matched to a gene: 4. The CDR3 runs to 14 residues. Germline-derived CDR1 and CDR2 are LNHDA and SQIVND (reference sequence). CDR3 protein: CASRDRGKNEKLFF. In nucleotides, the CDR3 is TGTGCCAGTAGGGACAGGGGCAAGAATGAAAAACTGTTTTTT.

V usage is TRBV13 and J usage is TRBJ2-3; D uncertain. The CDR3 runs 15 residues. V was pared by 0 bases and J by 0 bases, with 7 bases between. The germline V gene has CDR1 PRHDT and CDR2 FYEKMQ (reference sequence). CDR3 coding DNA: TGTGCCAGCAGCTTAGGTGGCGGAAGCACAGATACGCAGTATTTT. This encodes CASSLGGGSTDTQYF.

The CDR3 region is CASSLVPPNLNTEAFF. CDR3 DNA: TGTGCCAGCAGCTTAGTCCCACCTAACCTGAACACTGAAGCTTTCTTT. The chain combines TRBV7-2 with TRBJ1-1; unclear D gene. From germline, CDR1 is SGHTA and CDR2 FQGNSA. Trimming took off 1 base at V and 0 bases at J, with 12 bases between the two ends. The CDR3 extends over 16 amino acids.

This clone was counted a single time. The chain recombines TRBV19 with TRBJ1-5, with no clear D. This CDR3 region has 19 residues. Looked up from germline, CDR1 is LNHDA and CDR2 is SQIVND (reference sequence). V lost 3 bases and J 0 bases, leaving 21 bases between the germline ends. CDR3 sequence reads: CASSIAVFQTLYSNQPQHF. The CDR3 bases are TGTGCCAGTAGTATCGCGGTGTTTCAAACACTTTATAGCAATCAGCCCCAGCATTTT.